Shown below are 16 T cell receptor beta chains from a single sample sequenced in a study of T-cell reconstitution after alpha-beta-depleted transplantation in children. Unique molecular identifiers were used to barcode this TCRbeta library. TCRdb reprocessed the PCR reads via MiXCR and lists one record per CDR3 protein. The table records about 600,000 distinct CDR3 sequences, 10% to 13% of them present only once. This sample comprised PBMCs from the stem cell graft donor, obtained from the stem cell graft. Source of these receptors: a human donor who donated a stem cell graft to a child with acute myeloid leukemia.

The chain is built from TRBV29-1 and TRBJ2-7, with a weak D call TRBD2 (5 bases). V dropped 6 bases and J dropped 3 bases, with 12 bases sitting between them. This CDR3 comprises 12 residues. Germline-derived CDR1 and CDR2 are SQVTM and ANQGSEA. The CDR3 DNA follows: TGCAGCGTAAAAGGGAGCCTCTACGAGCAGTACTTC. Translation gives CSVKGSLYEQYF.

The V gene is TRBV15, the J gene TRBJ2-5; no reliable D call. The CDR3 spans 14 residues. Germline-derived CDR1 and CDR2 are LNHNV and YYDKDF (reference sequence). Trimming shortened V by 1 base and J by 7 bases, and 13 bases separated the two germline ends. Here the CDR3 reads CATSRAGTYGTQYF. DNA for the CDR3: TGTGCCACCAGCAGAGCCGGCACCTATGGGACCCAGTACTTC.

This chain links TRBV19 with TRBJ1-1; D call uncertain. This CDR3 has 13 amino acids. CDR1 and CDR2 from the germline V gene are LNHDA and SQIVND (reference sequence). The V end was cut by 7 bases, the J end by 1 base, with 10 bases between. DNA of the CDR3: TGTGCCAGTAAGCAACGGACGAACACTGAAGCTTTCTTT. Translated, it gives CASKQRTNTEAFF.

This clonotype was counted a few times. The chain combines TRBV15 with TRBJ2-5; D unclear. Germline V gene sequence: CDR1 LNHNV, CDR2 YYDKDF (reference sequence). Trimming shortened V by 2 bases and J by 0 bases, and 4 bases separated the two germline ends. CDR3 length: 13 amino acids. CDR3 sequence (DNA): TGTGCCACCAGCAGAAGGTACCAAGAGACCCAGTACTTC. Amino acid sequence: CATSRRYQETQYF.

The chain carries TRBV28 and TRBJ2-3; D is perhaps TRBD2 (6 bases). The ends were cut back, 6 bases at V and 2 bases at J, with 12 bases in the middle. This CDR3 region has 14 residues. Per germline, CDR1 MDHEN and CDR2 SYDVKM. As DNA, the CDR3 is TGTGCCAGCAGGGGCGGGATGCACACAGATACGCAGTATTTT. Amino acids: CASRGGMHTDTQYF.

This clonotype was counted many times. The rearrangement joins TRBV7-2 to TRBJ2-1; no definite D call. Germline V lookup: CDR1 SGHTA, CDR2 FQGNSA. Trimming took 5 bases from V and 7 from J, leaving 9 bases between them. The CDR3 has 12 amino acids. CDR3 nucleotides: TGTGCCAGCAGCAAGGACGGGAATGAGCAGTTCTTC. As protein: CASSKDGNEQFF.

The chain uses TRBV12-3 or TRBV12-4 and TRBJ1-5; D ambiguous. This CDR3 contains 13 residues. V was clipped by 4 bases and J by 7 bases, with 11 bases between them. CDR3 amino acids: CASSSYLRQPQHF. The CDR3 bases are TGTGCCAGCAGTTCCTACCTTAGGCAGCCCCAGCATTTT.

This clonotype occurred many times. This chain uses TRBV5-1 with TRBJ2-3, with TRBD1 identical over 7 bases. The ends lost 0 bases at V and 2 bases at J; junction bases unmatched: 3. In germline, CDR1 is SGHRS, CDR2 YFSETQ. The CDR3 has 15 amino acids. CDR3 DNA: TGCGCCAGCAGCTTGGGGGACAGAAACACAGATACGCAGTATTTT. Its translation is CASSLGDRNTDTQYF.

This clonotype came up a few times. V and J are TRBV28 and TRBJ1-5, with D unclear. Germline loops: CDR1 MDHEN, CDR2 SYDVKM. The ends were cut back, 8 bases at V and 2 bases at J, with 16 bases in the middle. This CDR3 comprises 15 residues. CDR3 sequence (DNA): TGTGCCAGCGGGTCTCTCGGGGTAGGCAATCAGCCCCAGCATTTT. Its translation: CASGSLGVGNQPQHF. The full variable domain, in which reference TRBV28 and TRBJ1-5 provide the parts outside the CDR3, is DVKVTQSSRYLVKRTGEKVFLECVQDMDHENMFWYRQDPGLGLRLIYFSYDVKMKEKGDIPEGYSVSREKKERFSLILESASTNQTSMYLCASGSLGVGNQPQHFGDGTRLSIL.

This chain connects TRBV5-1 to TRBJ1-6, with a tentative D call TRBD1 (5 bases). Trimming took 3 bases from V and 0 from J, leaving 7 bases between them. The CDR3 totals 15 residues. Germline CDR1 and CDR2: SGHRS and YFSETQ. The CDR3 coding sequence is TGCGCCAGCAGCTGGGGGAGCTCCTATAATTCACCCCTCCACTTT. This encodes CASSWGSSYNSPLHF.

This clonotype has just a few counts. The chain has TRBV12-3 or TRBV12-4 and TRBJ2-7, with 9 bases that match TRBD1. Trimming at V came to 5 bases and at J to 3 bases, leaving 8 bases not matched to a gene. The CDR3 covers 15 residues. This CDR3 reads CASSPTDRGFYEQYF. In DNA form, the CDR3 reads TGTGCCAGCAGTCCCACGGACAGGGGTTTCTACGAGCAGTACTTC.

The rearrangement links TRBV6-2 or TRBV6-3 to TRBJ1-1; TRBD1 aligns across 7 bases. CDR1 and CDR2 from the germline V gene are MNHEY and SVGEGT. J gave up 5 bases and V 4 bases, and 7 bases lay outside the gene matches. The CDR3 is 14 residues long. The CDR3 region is CASSSPRGWTEAFF. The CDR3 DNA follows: TGTGCCAGCAGTTCCCCCAGGGGGTGGACTGAAGCTTTCTTT.

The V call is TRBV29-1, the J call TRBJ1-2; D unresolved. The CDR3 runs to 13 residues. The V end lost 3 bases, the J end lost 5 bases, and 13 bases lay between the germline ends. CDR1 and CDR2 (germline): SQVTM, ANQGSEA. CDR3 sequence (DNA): TGCAGCGTTGAGGCGCAGTCCGGGTATGGCTACACCTTC. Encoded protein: CSVEAQSGYGYTF.

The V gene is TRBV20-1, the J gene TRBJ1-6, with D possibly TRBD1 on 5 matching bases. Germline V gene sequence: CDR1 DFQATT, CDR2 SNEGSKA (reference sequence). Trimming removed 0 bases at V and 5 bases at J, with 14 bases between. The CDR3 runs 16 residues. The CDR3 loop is CSARDVAGGDNSPLHF. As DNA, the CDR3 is TGCAGTGCTAGAGATGTGGCGGGGGGAGATAATTCACCCCTCCACTTT.

CDR3 sequence reads: CASSPARFDEKLFF. CDR3 DNA: TGTGCCAGCAGCCCGGCGAGGTTCGATGAAAAACTGTTTTTT. This chain links TRBV7-9 with TRBJ1-4; D is undetermined. The germline V gene has CDR1 SEHNR and CDR2 FQNEAQ (reference sequence). Trimming stripped 5 bases from V and 6 bases from J, with 13 bases between. The CDR3 length is 14 residues.

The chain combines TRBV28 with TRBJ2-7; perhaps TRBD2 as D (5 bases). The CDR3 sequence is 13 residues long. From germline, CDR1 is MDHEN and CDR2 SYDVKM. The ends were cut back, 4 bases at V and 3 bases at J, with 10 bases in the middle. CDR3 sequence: CASSSTRSYEQYF. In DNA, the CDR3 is TGTGCCAGCAGTTCAACTAGGAGCTACGAGCAGTACTTC. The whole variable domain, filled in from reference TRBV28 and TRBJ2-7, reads DVKVTQSSRYLVKRTGEKVFLECVQDMDHENMFWYRQDPGLGLRLIYFSYDVKMKEKGDIPEGYSVSREKKERFSLILESASTNQTSMYLCASSSTRSYEQYFGPGTRLTVT.